This T cell receptor (beta chain) was sequenced during a study of post-analysis software for immune sequencing data. Unmatched junction bases numbered 20, after V lost 7 bases and J lost 8 bases. The CDR3 has 17 amino acids. Germline V gene lookup returns CDR1 MNHEY and CDR2 SMNVEV (reference sequence). Included in the TCR beta cDNA libraries were unique molecular identifiers. There were about 1 to 10 million T cells, and some 500,000 cDNA molecules came from them. TCRdb used MiXCR to reprocess the PCR reads, holding one entry per CDR3 protein. Among approximately 730,000 distinct CDR3 sequences listed, roughly 30% were seen once. As regards this clonotype: The antigen remains unidentified.

Study-wide results and caveats: Normalized Chao1 diversity was significantly lower in multiple sclerosis patients than in controls. Four or five TRBV segments, TRBV5-6, TRBV5-1 and TRBV20-1 among them, were found more frequent in patients than controls.

The sequenced sample was blood. The rearrangement uses TRBV27 and TRBJ2-3, with 8 bases aligning to TRBD2. This sequence originates from a girl aged 10-17 years with multiple sclerosis. CDR3 DNA sequence: TGTGCCAGCACCCATCACGGTACTAGCGGATTATGGGCTACGCAGTATTTT. Translating it yields CASTHHGTSGLWATQYF.